The 8 T cell receptor beta chains below come from one sample, sequenced in a study of control samples from healthy donors and cancer patients. Generated by immunoSEQ multiplex PCR, the TCRdb table keeps only in-frame clones and is missing some. Of some 150,000 clones in the sample, 80% to 95% were seen once. What was sequenced was blood. These receptors all come from a man aged 25-45 years in good health.

The chain couples TRBV7-2 to TRBJ2-7; 11 bases match TRBD2. Germline V CDR1 and CDR2: SGHTA, FQGNSA. Unmatched junction bases numbered 9, after V lost 4 bases and J lost 4 bases. This CDR3 spans 16 amino acids. The CDR3 DNA reads as TGTGCCAGCAGCTCCCGTTTTCTAGCGGGGGGATACGAGCAGTACTTC. This gives the protein CASSSRFLAGGYEQYF.

This clone was detected only once. The V call is TRBV28, the J call TRBJ1-1; TRBD1 aligns across 7 bases. This CDR3 comprises 15 residues. V shed 6 bases and J 3 bases; nucleotides not matched to a gene: 10. Looked up from germline, CDR1 is MDHEN and CDR2 is SYDVKM. CDR3 in amino acids: CASRARQGGHTEAFF. DNA of the CDR3: TGTGCCAGCAGAGCCAGACAGGGAGGGCACACTGAAGCTTTCTTT.

This clone was recorded once. This chain connects TRBV27 to TRBJ2-7; D is uncertain. The V end was cut by 0 bases, the J end by 3 bases, with 15 bases between. The V gene's germline CDR1 is MNHEY and CDR2 SMNVEV (reference sequence). The CDR3 has 16 residues. Written as DNA, the CDR3 is TGTGCCAGCAGTTTATCGTTCGGAGCGCCCCACTACGAGCAGTACTTC. It codes for CASSLSFGAPHYEQYF.

This chain uses TRBV5-4 with TRBJ2-7; 7 bases agree with TRBD2. CDR1 and CDR2 (germline): SGHNT, YYREEE (reference sequence). This CDR3 has 14 residues. Trimming took 7 bases from V and 5 from J; bases not matched to a gene: 12. CDR3 DNA: TGTGCCAGCTACCAGCGGGGCGGGTACGACGAGCAGTACTTC. Protein sequence: CASYQRGGYDEQYF.

V is TRBV25-1 and J is TRBJ1-1; 8 nucleotides line up with TRBD1. V dropped 4 bases and J dropped 1; count of bases not matched to a gene: 11. The CDR3 sequence is 17 residues long. The germline V gene encodes CDR1 MGHDK and CDR2 SYGVNS. The CDR3 loop is CASSARDRITPNTEAFF. In nucleotides, the CDR3 is TGTGCCAGCAGTGCCCGGGACAGGATCACCCCGAACACTGAAGCTTTCTTT.

J is TRBJ1-5 and V is TRBV28; 10 nucleotides match TRBD1. Germline V gene sequence: CDR1 MDHEN, CDR2 SYDVKM. The CDR3 covers 15 residues. The J segment lost 3 bases and the V segment lost 7 bases, leaving 6 bases of the junction unmatched. The CDR3 region has the DNA TGTGCCAGCAACCGGGGGACAGGGGCCAATCAGCCCCAGCATTTT. Its translation: CASNRGTGANQPQHF. Looking up the rest from reference TRBV28 and TRBJ1-5 gives the full variable domain: DVKVTQSSRYLVKRTGEKVFLECVQDMDHENMFWYRQDPGLGLRLIYFSYDVKMKEKGDIPEGYSVSREKKERFSLILESASTNQTSMYLCASNRGTGANQPQHFGDGTRLSIL.

The V and J genes are TRBV25-1 and TRBJ2-7; D gene ambiguous. The V gene lost 8 bases and the J gene lost 0 bases, with 23 bases spanning the gap. Germline loops: CDR1 MGHDK, CDR2 SYGVNS. The CDR3 is 17 residues long. CDR3 sequence reads: CASSDWAVTTSSYEQYF. The CDR3, as DNA: TGTGCCAGCTCCGATTGGGCCGTTACTACGAGCTCCTACGAGCAGTACTTC.

This clone was counted once. This rearrangement joins TRBV9 to TRBJ1-3, with 9 positions matching TRBD1. The CDR3 spans 16 residues. CDR1 and CDR2 (germline): SGDLS, YYNGEE. The V segment lost 3 bases and the J segment 4 bases; nucleotides outside the gene matches: 8. CDR3 sequence (DNA): TGTGCCAGCAGCGGTCAGGGACAGGGCGGAGGAAACACCATATATTTT. Translated: CASSGQGQGGGNTIYF. Based on the CDR3 plus reference TRBV9 and TRBJ1-3, the full variable domain is DSGVTQTPKHLITATGQRVTLRCSPRSGDLSVYWYQQSLDQGLQFLIQYYNGEERAKGNILERFSAQQFPDLHSELNLSSLELGDSALYFCASSGQGQGGGNTIYFGEGSWLTVV.